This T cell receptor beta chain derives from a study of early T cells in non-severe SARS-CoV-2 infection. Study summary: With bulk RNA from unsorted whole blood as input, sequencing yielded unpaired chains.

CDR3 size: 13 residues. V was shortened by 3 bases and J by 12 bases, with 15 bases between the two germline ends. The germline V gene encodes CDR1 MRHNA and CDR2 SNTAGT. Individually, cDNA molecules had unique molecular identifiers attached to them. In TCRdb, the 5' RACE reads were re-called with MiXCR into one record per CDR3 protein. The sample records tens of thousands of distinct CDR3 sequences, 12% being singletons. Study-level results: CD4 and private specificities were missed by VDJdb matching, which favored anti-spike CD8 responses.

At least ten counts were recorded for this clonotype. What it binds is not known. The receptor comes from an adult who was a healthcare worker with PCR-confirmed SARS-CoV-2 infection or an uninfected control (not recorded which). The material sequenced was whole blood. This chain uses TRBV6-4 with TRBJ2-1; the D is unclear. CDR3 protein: CASSESDLSRQFF. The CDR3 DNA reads TGTGCCAGCAGTGAATCGGACCTGAGCCGGCAGTTCTTC.